Listed here are 27 T cell receptor beta chains from one sample, sequenced in a study of T cell responses to AZD1222 COVID-19 vaccine. Generated by immunoSEQ multiplex PCR, the TCRdb table keeps only in-frame clones and is missing some. This table holds fewer than 85,000 clones, about 92% found once. Source: peripheral blood, taken on day 0 of AZD1222 vaccination. Source of these receptors: an adult in good health.

Concerning this clone itself: The sample contains more than one DNA sequence encoding this CDR3. V is TRBV5-1 and J is TRBJ1-5; D uncertain. Germline V gene data show CDR1 as SGHRS and CDR2 as YFSETQ. The CDR3 runs 13 residues. Trimming cost V 0 bases and J 3 bases, with 4 bases left between them. CDR3 protein: CASSLEFNQPQHF. CDR3 bases: TGCGCCAGCAGCTTGGAATTCAATCAGCCCCAGCATTTT.

In this sample, this clone turned up once. This sequence joins TRBV5-6 and TRBJ1-4; D is uncertain. The V gene's germline CDR1 is SGHDT and CDR2 YYEEEE. The CDR3 is made up of 16 amino acids. V dropped 0 bases and J dropped 11 bases, with 20 bases sitting between them. In DNA, the CDR3 is TGTGCCAGCAGCTTGGCAGGAGCGGTTGGCGCTGGGAAACTGTTTTTT. Translation: CASSLAGAVGAGKLFF.

DNA for the CDR3: TGTGCCAGCAGTTACGGTGGGGCTGGGAACACTGAAGCTTTCTTT. Amino acid sequence: CASSYGGAGNTEAFF. The rearrangement joins TRBV6-2 or TRBV6-3 to TRBJ1-1, with TRBD1 as a possible D gene (5 bases). This CDR3 has 15 amino acids. Looked up from germline, CDR1 is MNHEY and CDR2 is SVGEGT. Trimming took off 2 bases at V and 1 base at J, with 11 bases between the two ends.

The rearrangement uses TRBV9 and TRBJ2-3; D not certain. Trimming left V 0 bases short and J 2 bases short, with 7 bases between. CDR3 size: 14 residues. Germline V gene lookup returns CDR1 SGDLS and CDR2 YYNGEE. CDR3 residues: CASSVAPYTDTQYF. The CDR3 region has the DNA TGTGCCAGCAGCGTAGCCCCCTACACAGATACGCAGTATTTT.

The CDR3 sequence: CASGLDMEKGYTF. The CDR3 DNA reads as TGTGCCAGCGGTTTAGACATGGAAAAGGGCTACACCTTC. The V call is TRBV7-3, the J call TRBJ1-2; no firm D call. The V gene's germline CDR1 is SGHTA and CDR2 FQGTGA. With 8 bases removed from V and 8 bases from J, the gap between germline ends came to 18 bases. The length of the CDR3 is 13 residues.

The chain combines TRBV5-5 with TRBJ1-4; TRBD1 matches at 9 bases. The CDR3 length is 13 residues. Germline V gives CDR1 SGHKS, CDR2 YYEKEE (reference sequence). V gave up 4 bases and J gave up 7 bases; unmatched junction bases: 2. The CDR3 loop is CASSPGQGEKLFF. The CDR3 DNA is TGTGCCAGCAGCCCGGGACAGGGTGAAAAACTGTTTTTT.

The chain recombines TRBV3-1 (or the pseudogene TRBV3-2) with TRBJ2-3; TRBD2 matches at 14 bases. The CDR3 runs 15 residues. The V gene's germline CDR1 is LGHDT and CDR2 YNNKEL (reference sequence). The V and J ends lost 5 bases and 7 bases, in that order; junction bases with no gene match: 5. The CDR3: CASSSGTSGGNTQYF. The CDR3 DNA follows: TGTGCCAGCAGCTCTGGGACTAGCGGGGGTAATACGCAGTATTTT.

V gene TRBV7-9 combines with J gene TRBJ1-6, with D hard to call. Looked up from germline, CDR1 is SEHNR and CDR2 is FQNEAQ (reference sequence). V was shortened by 4 bases and J by 7 bases, with 14 bases between the two germline ends. The CDR3 has 15 residues. The CDR3 DNA is TGTGCCAGCAGCTCCCGGACTCGTGGAAATTCACCCCTCCACTTT. Encoded protein: CASSSRTRGNSPLHF.

This sequence joins TRBV6-5 and TRBJ1-3; TRBD1 is a possible D gene (6 bases). V lost 9 bases and J lost 0, with 15 bases in between. Germline-derived CDR1 and CDR2 are MNHEY and SVGAGI. CDR3 size: 15 residues. CDR3 in DNA: TGTGCCAGTAGACAGGACCTTCTCTCTGGAAACACCATATATTTT. It yields the protein CASRQDLLSGNTIYF.

The chain is built from TRBV11-3 and TRBJ2-1, with 9 positions matching TRBD1. V gave up 6 bases and J gave up 3 bases; unmatched junction bases: 6. The CDR3 loop spans 15 amino acids. Germline-derived CDR1 and CDR2 are SGHNT and YENEEA. The CDR3 sequence: CASSRGTGNYNEQFF. The CDR3 coding sequence is TGTGCCAGCAGTCGGGGGACAGGGAACTACAATGAGCAGTTCTTC.

The chain is built from TRBV19 and TRBJ2-5; TRBD1 is a possible D gene (5 bases). V was pared by 5 bases and J by 4 bases, with 14 bases between. The CDR3 is 14 residues long. CDR1 LNHDA and CDR2 SQIVND come from the germline V gene (reference sequence). The CDR3 sequence: CASSPRQWGETQYF. The CDR3 region has the DNA TGTGCCAGTAGTCCCCGACAGTGGGGAGAGACCCAGTACTTC. The variable domain in full, completed from reference TRBV19 and TRBJ2-5, reads DGGITQSPKYLFRKEGQNVTLSCEQNLNHDAMYWYRQDPGQGLRLIYYSQIVNDFQKGDIAEGYSVSREKKESFPLTVTSAQKNPTAFYLCASSPRQWGETQYFGPGTRLLVL.

This clone has more than one count but fewer than ten. This chain links TRBV11-2 with TRBJ1-2, with 7 positions matching TRBD1. V lost 5 bases and J lost 12; bases outside the gene matches: 12. CDR1 is SGHAT and CDR2 is FQNNGV in the germline V gene. This CDR3 spans 13 amino acids. CDR3 protein: CASSPGGGLLNTF. The DNA of the CDR3 is TGTGCCAGCAGCCCAGGGGGGGGTTTGCTTAACACCTTC.

J is TRBJ1-2 and V is TRBV6-5; D is uncertain. Germline V gives CDR1 MNHEY, CDR2 SVGAGI. The CDR3 has 13 amino acids. The germline V and J ends were trimmed by 2 bases and 6 bases, with 10 bases remaining between them. The CDR3 DNA sequence: TGTGCCAGCAGTTACACCACCCAGGATGGCTACACCTTC. Translating gives CASSYTTQDGYTF.

V usage is TRBV6-5 and J usage is TRBJ2-1; no clear D gene. Germline loops: CDR1 MNHEY, CDR2 SVGAGI. The CDR3 sequence is 11 residues long. Trimming shortened V by 6 bases and J by 10 bases, and 10 bases separated the two germline ends. The DNA for the CDR3 is TGTGCCAGCAGGCACTCGAGCGAGCAGTTCTTC. Translating gives CASRHSSEQFF.

The rearrangement uses TRBV9 and TRBJ2-5, with a possible D match to TRBD2 (5 bases). The V and J ends lost 3 bases and 5 bases respectively, with 20 bases between them. There are 16 residues in the CDR3. Germline CDR1 reads SGDLS; CDR2 reads YYNGEE. CDR3 bases: TGTGCCAGCAGCGCCCGGGGAGACGGGTTTGGGGAGACCCAGTACTTC. It is translated as CASSARGDGFGETQYF.

The rearrangement uses TRBV5-6 and TRBJ1-2; D not certain. The CDR3 length is 13 residues. CDR1 SGHDT and CDR2 YYEEEE come from the germline V gene. Trimming left V 0 bases short and J 10 bases short, with 13 bases between. CDR3 DNA: TGTGCCAGCAGCTTGGTAGGGCAGTACGCCTACACCTTC. It translates to CASSLVGQYAYTF.

V and J are TRBV7-2 and TRBJ2-1; TRBD2 matches at 13 bases. Germline V gene data show CDR1 as SGHTA and CDR2 as FQGNSA. The CDR3 has 15 residues. Trimming removed 5 bases from V and 5 bases from J; junction bases left unmatched: 3. In DNA, the CDR3 is TGTGCCAGCAGCCCGGGACTAGCGGGGAACAATGAGCAGTTCTTC. Translated: CASSPGLAGNNEQFF.

The rearrangement links TRBV19 to TRBJ2-7, with 7 bases identical to TRBD2. The CDR3 is made up of 13 amino acids. Germline loops: CDR1 LNHDA, CDR2 SQIVND (reference sequence). V gave up 4 bases and J gave up 0 bases; unmatched junction bases: 0. The CDR3 protein is CASSSGSSYEQYF. CDR3 nucleotide sequence: TGTGCCAGTAGTAGCGGGAGCTCCTACGAGCAGTACTTC.

This chain links TRBV12-3 or TRBV12-4 with TRBJ1-2; D is unresolved. V was pared by 1 base and J by 11 bases, with 11 bases between. The CDR3 covers 12 residues. In nucleotides, the CDR3 is TGTGCCAGCAGTTTAGATTCAAGTCCTTACACCTTC. The encoded protein is CASSLDSSPYTF.

CDR3 region: CGTQNTGELFF. DNA of the CDR3: TGTGGAACGCAAAACACCGGGGAGCTGTTTTTT. The chain combines TRBV6-5 with TRBJ2-2; unclear D gene. Looked up from germline, CDR1 is MNHEY and CDR2 is SVGAGI. The CDR3 loop spans 11 amino acids.

The chain has TRBV18 and TRBJ2-3, with 13 bases aligning to TRBD2. The CDR3 spans 15 residues. The trim removed 6 bases at V and 3 bases at J, leaving 3 bases unmatched. From germline, CDR1 is KGHSH and CDR2 LQKENI. CDR3: CASSRTSGGTDTQYF. As DNA, the CDR3 is TGTGCCAGCTCCCGGACTAGCGGGGGTACAGATACGCAGTATTTT.

DNA of the CDR3: TGCAGTGCTAGTCTGCCCGGGGGAGACCTGGATAACTATGGCTACACCTTC. Translation gives CSASLPGGDLDNYGYTF. This sequence joins TRBV20-1 and TRBJ1-2; weak D call: TRBD1 (5 bases). Trimming left V 3 bases short and J 1 base short, with 21 bases between. Looked up from germline, CDR1 is DFQATT and CDR2 is SNEGSKA (reference sequence). The CDR3 is 17 residues long.

The gene calls are TRBV30 and TRBJ2-3; D remains unclear. V was cut by 0 bases and J by 0 bases, with 7 bases left in between. The CDR3 contains 14 residues. Germline values: CDR1 GTSNPN, CDR2 SVGIG (reference sequence). DNA for the CDR3: TGTGCCTGGAGTGTATCCCCTAGCACAGATACGCAGTATTTT. Translating gives CAWSVSPSTDTQYF. The variable domain in full, completed from reference TRBV30 and TRBJ2-3, reads SQTIHQWPATLVQPVGSPLSLECTVEGTSNPNLYWYRQAAGRGLQLLFYSVGIGQISSEVPQNLSASRPQDRQFILSSKKLLLSDSGFYLCAWSVSPSTDTQYFGPGTRLTVL.

This chain uses TRBV20-1 with TRBJ1-2, with D possibly being TRBD1 (6 bases). This CDR3 spans 11 amino acids. Trimming took 6 bases from V and 6 from J, leaving 11 bases between them. Germline V gives CDR1 DFQATT, CDR2 SNEGSKA (reference sequence). The CDR3 DNA sequence: TGCAGTGCCGAGGGGGGGGATGGCTACACCTTC. Translated, it gives CSAEGGDGYTF.

The chain combines TRBV27 with TRBJ2-3; D not resolved. The CDR3 is made up of 8 amino acids. Germline V gene lookup returns CDR1 MNHEY and CDR2 SMNVEV (reference sequence). With 10 bases removed from V and 14 bases from J, the gap between germline ends came to 10 bases. The CDR3 protein is CATNWGYF. The CDR3 nucleotides are TGTGCCACCAACTGGGGGTATTTT.

V gene TRBV7-8 combines with J gene TRBJ2-6, with 7 bases identical to TRBD1. The CDR3 runs to 18 residues. Germline CDR1 and CDR2: SGHVS and FQNEAQ. V was clipped by 6 bases and J by 4 bases; unmatched bases: 15. Written as DNA, the CDR3 is TGTGCCAGCAGATTGACCGGGACAGTATTTGGAGGGGCCAACGTCCTGACTTTC. Protein product: CASRLTGTVFGGANVLTF.

The chain recombines TRBV7-9 with TRBJ2-7, with 9 nucleotides matching TRBD1. The V segment lost 4 bases and the J segment 3 bases; nucleotides outside the gene matches: 10. In germline, CDR1 is SEHNR, CDR2 FQNEAQ (reference sequence). The CDR3 runs to 16 residues. In nucleotides, the CDR3 is TGTGCCAGCAGCTCCTGGACAGGGGTTGCGAACTACGAGCAGTACTTC. It translates to CASSSWTGVANYEQYF.